This paragraph reports one T cell receptor beta chain. The CDR3 is 14 amino acids. V lost 0 bases, J lost 6 bases, and 11 bases lay in between. CDR1 is SGHRS, CDR2 YFSETQ, per germline. Clones were read by immunoSEQ multiplex PCR, and TCRdb kept only the in-frame ones, dropping some. The repertoire has approximately 2.5 million clones, around nine tenths of them found once; the top ten carry 0.14%. The source of the sample is a study of shared clonotypes between healthy human individuals. Study overall: Used for every donor were three CD4 naive, three CD4 memory, two CD8 naive and one CD8 memory plate.

The chain links TRBV5-1 to TRBJ2-3; D gene ambiguous. The receptor's source is a man between 18 and 35 years old in good health. The sequenced sample consisted of naive CD4+ T cells sorted from blood. As for subset: CD45RA+ positively selected. The CDR3 region is CASSLEYAPDTQYF. The CDR3, as DNA: TGCGCCAGCAGCTTGGAATACGCCCCCGATACGCAGTATTTT.